The 28 T cell receptor beta chains below were found in one sample sequenced in a study of blood T cell repertoires in COVID-19. Produced via immunoSEQ multiplex PCR; TCRdb's table is partial and in-frame only. The sample lists roughly 280,000 clones, more than 75% seen once, with about 8.6% in the top ten. The sample comprised peripheral blood. These receptors all come from a man aged 35 to 55 with active or convalescent COVID-19.

This chain links TRBV19 with TRBJ1-2; 7 bases are shared with TRBD1. The V gene's germline CDR1 is LNHDA and CDR2 SQIVND (reference sequence). The CDR3 has 13 residues. V lost 8 bases, J lost 5 bases, and 8 bases stayed unmatched. The CDR3 region is CASRRDREYGYTF. The DNA of the CDR3 is TGTGCCAGTCGCCGGGACAGAGAATATGGCTACACCTTC.

The J gene is TRBJ2-2, the V gene TRBV6-5, with D hard to call. Germline CDR1 reads MNHEY; CDR2 reads SVGAGI. Trimming removed 4 bases from V and 1 base from J, with 4 bases in between. The CDR3 is 13 residues long. The CDR3 DNA sequence: TGTGCCAGCAGTTTACAGAACACCGGGGAGCTGTTTTTT. This codes for CASSLQNTGELFF.

The V and J genes are TRBV5-1 and TRBJ1-3; D is undetermined. This CDR3 region has 15 residues. The V end was cut by 0 bases, the J end by 0 bases, with 7 bases between. CDR1 is SGHRS and CDR2 is YFSETQ in the germline V gene. For the CDR3, the DNA is TGCGCCAGCAGCTTGGACAGCCACTCTGGAAACACCATATATTTT. This sequence encodes CASSLDSHSGNTIYF.

A single count supports this clone. The V call is TRBV5-4, the J call TRBJ1-6; TRBD1 matches 11 bases. V lost 5 bases to trimming and J lost 5 bases; unmatched junction nucleotides: 9. This CDR3 region has 17 residues. Looked up from germline, CDR1 is SGHNT and CDR2 is YYREEE (reference sequence). The CDR3 nucleotides read TGTGCCAGCAGTCCCGGTCCGGGACAGGGGGATAATTCACCCCTCCACTTT. This encodes CASSPGPGQGDNSPLHF.

The chain carries TRBV30 and TRBJ2-7; D might be TRBD2 (5 bases). Trimming cost V 0 bases and J 5 bases, with 8 bases left between them. The CDR3 runs to 12 residues. Germline CDR1 reads GTSNPN; CDR2 reads SVGIG (reference sequence). The CDR3 sequence is CAWSVEGNEQYF. The DNA for the CDR3 is TGTGCCTGGAGTGTTGAGGGAAACGAGCAGTACTTC.

The chain is built from TRBV5-4 and TRBJ2-1, with 8 positions matching TRBD2. This CDR3 contains 15 residues. CDR1 and CDR2 from the germline V gene are SGHNT and YYREEE (reference sequence). The V gene end was trimmed by 2 bases and the J gene end by 7 bases; junction bases not matched to a gene: 8. In DNA form, the CDR3 reads TGTGCCAGCAGCTTCATGGCGGGAGGATCAAATGAGCAGTTCTTC. It specifies CASSFMAGGSNEQFF.

Only one count was recorded for this clone. The rearrangement links TRBV4-1 to TRBJ2-7; tentative D call: TRBD2 (6 bases). The V and J ends lost 1 base and 6 bases respectively, with 16 bases between them. From germline, CDR1 is MGHRA and CDR2 YSYEKL. This CDR3 comprises 15 residues. CDR3 in amino acids: CASSQAGTAEGEQYF. For the CDR3, the DNA is TGCGCCAGCAGCCAAGCCGGGACTGCAGAAGGCGAGCAGTACTTC.

J is TRBJ2-3 and V is TRBV7-9; 9 nucleotides agree with TRBD2. The J segment lost 4 bases and the V segment lost 1 base, leaving 9 bases of the junction unmatched. The CDR3 runs to 17 residues. Germline V gives CDR1 SEHNR, CDR2 FQNEAQ (reference sequence). This chain's CDR3 is CASSLGNSGRGSDTQYF. DNA for the CDR3: TGTGCCAGCAGCTTAGGAAATAGCGGGAGAGGTTCAGATACGCAGTATTTT.

This clone has only one observation. The rearrangement joins TRBV6-5 to TRBJ2-3; D unclear. The CDR3 contains 11 residues. The V end was cut by 8 bases, the J end by 14 bases, with 17 bases between. Germline CDR1 reads MNHEY; CDR2 reads SVGAGI. In DNA, the CDR3 is TGTGCCAGCGTTGGTGACCGAGGTTGGTATTTT. Amino acid sequence: CASVGDRGWYF.

This clone was counted a few times. The chain couples TRBV10-3 to TRBJ2-1; tentative D call: TRBD1 (5 bases). The CDR3 contains 16 residues. The ends were cut back, 2 bases at V and 0 bases at J, with 11 bases in the middle. Per germline, CDR1 ENHRY and CDR2 SYGVKD. Here the CDR3 DNA reads TGTGCCATCAGTGAGAAGGGGCCAAACTCCTACAATGAGCAGTTCTTC. Its protein is CAISEKGPNSYNEQFF.

The chain has TRBV6-1 and TRBJ1-6, with 12 bases that match TRBD1. The CDR3 consists of 15 residues. Germline assignment: CDR1 MNHNS and CDR2 SASEGT. J lost 8 bases, V lost 6 bases, and 5 bases had no gene match. The DNA of the CDR3 is TGTGCCAGCAGGAGGGACAGGGGGCAAGATTCACCCCTCCACTTT. Its protein is CASRRDRGQDSPLHF.

As DNA, the CDR3 is TGTGCCAGCAGCGCGGGACTACCCTACGAGCAGTACTTC. It yields the protein CASSAGLPYEQYF. The rearrangement links TRBV5-4 to TRBJ2-7; 7 bases fit TRBD2. In germline, CDR1 is SGHNT, CDR2 YYREEE (reference sequence). Germline trimming cut 4 bases from V and 2 bases from J; bases unmatched to any gene: 3. The CDR3 spans 13 residues.

The rearrangement links TRBV13 to TRBJ1-2, with D perhaps matching TRBD1 (5 bases). With 5 bases removed from V and 0 bases from J, the gap between germline ends came to 16 bases. Germline assignment: CDR1 PRHDT and CDR2 FYEKMQ (reference sequence). The CDR3 covers 16 residues. The CDR3 spells CASSRFQGFSNYGYTF. For the CDR3, the DNA is TGTGCCAGCAGCCGCTTCCAGGGATTTTCTAACTATGGCTACACCTTC.

The rearrangement joins TRBV2 to TRBJ2-3, with D unclear. The V gene lost 7 bases and the J gene lost 6 bases, with 20 bases spanning the gap. Germline lookup yields CDR1 SNHLY and CDR2 FYNNEI. CDR3 length: 15 amino acids. CDR3 bases: TGTGCCAGCATGGAGTGGCGGAGCCTGGGTGATACGCAGTATTTT. Amino acids: CASMEWRSLGDTQYF.

V gene TRBV11-1 combines with J gene TRBJ1-1, with D possibly TRBD1 on 5 matching bases. The germline V and J ends were trimmed by 1 base and 1 base, with 7 bases remaining between them. The CDR3 sequence is 14 residues long. Germline V lookup: CDR1 SGHAT, CDR2 FQDESV (reference sequence). In DNA, the CDR3 is TGTGCCAGCAGCTTAGGACAGACGAACACTGAAGCTTTCTTT. Residues: CASSLGQTNTEAFF.

This clone is a singleton in its sample. V and J are TRBV30 and TRBJ1-3; 7 bases agree with TRBD1. Per germline, CDR1 GTSNPN and CDR2 SVGIG (reference sequence). This CDR3 contains 13 residues. V lost 7 bases and J lost 2; bases outside the gene matches: 5. For the CDR3, the DNA is TGTGCCTACGACAGGGAAACTGGAAACACCATATATTTT. Translation: CAYDRETGNTIYF.

The chain joins TRBV19 to TRBJ2-6; 8 bases match TRBD1. The junction had 9 bases not matched to a gene; V was cut back by 5 bases and J by 0 bases. The CDR3 covers 18 residues. Per the germline V gene, CDR1 is LNHDA and CDR2 is SQIVND (reference sequence). DNA for the CDR3: TGTGCCAGTAGTCCCCCGGGACAGGCGAACTCTGGGGCCAACGTCCTGACTTTC. This sequence encodes CASSPPGQANSGANVLTF.

This chain connects TRBV2 to TRBJ1-4; D might be TRBD1 (5 bases). The CDR3 spans 14 residues. Germline assignment: CDR1 SNHLY and CDR2 FYNNEI. The V and J ends lost 6 bases and 4 bases respectively, with 12 bases between them. As DNA, the CDR3 is TGTGCCAGCAGCCATCCCGGACATAATGAAAAACTGTTTTTT. Protein product: CASSHPGHNEKLFF.

The rearrangement uses TRBV24-1 and TRBJ2-1, with 9 nucleotides matching TRBD1. V shed 8 bases and J 5 bases; nucleotides not matched to a gene: 3. This CDR3 comprises 13 residues. In germline, CDR1 is KGHDR, CDR2 SFDVKD. The CDR3 nucleotides are TGTGCCACCATGGGACAGGGAGACAATGAGCAGTTCTTC. It encodes CATMGQGDNEQFF.

This chain connects TRBV4-1 to TRBJ2-6; TRBD2 agrees at 8 bases. This CDR3 spans 18 amino acids. Germline values: CDR1 MGHRA, CDR2 YSYEKL. The V and J ends lost 1 base and 1 base, in that order; junction bases with no gene match: 6. The CDR3 nucleotides are TGCGCCAGCAGCCAAGTAAGCGGGGGATTATCTGGGGCCAACGTCCTGACTTTC. Translated: CASSQVSGGLSGANVLTF.

This chain joins TRBV9 and TRBJ2-7; perhaps TRBD2 as D (6 bases). Trimming shortened V by 0 bases and J by 3 bases, and 13 bases separated the two germline ends. This CDR3 is 15 amino acids long. Germline lookup yields CDR1 SGDLS and CDR2 YYNGEE. The CDR3 is CASSVETGTDYEQYF. DNA of the CDR3: TGTGCCAGCAGCGTAGAGACCGGGACTGACTACGAGCAGTACTTC. Together with reference TRBV9 and TRBJ2-7, the CDR3 gives the full variable domain: DSGVTQTPKHLITATGQRVTLRCSPRSGDLSVYWYQQSLDQGLQFLIQYYNGEERAKGNILERFSAQQFPDLHSELNLSSLELGDSALYFCASSVETGTDYEQYFGPGTRLTVT.

J is TRBJ2-5 and V is TRBV3-1 (or the pseudogene TRBV3-2); unclear D gene. The CDR3 spans 13 residues. Between the trimmed V and J ends, which lost 3 bases and 5 bases, there was a span of 10 bases. Germline CDR1 and CDR2: LGHDT and YNNKEL (reference sequence). The CDR3 DNA follows: TGTGCCAGCAGCCATACCCGTGCGGAGACCCAGTACTTC. Its translation: CASSHTRAETQYF.

This clone was picked up one time. The chain carries TRBV28 and TRBJ1-2, with D tentatively TRBD1 (6 bases). Germline CDR1 reads MDHEN; CDR2 reads SYDVKM. V was shortened by 2 bases and J by 7 bases, with 11 bases between the two germline ends. This CDR3 comprises 13 residues. The CDR3: CASSLQAGVGYTF. CDR3 in DNA: TGTGCCAGCAGTTTACAGGCAGGGGTTGGCTACACCTTC.

J is TRBJ1-6 and V is TRBV11-2; 10 bases match TRBD1. CDR1 SGHAT and CDR2 FQNNGV come from the germline V gene. V lost 3 bases and J lost 8; bases outside the gene matches: 7. This CDR3 is 16 amino acids long. For the CDR3, the DNA is TGTGCCAGCAGCTTTTGGAGACAGGGGGCTGATTCACCCCTCCACTTT. Translation gives CASSFWRQGADSPLHF.

Concerning this clone: Other DNA sequences from this sample encode an identical CDR3 as well. CDR3 nucleotide sequence: TGCGCCAGCAGCTTGACCGGGACTAGCGGGTACGAGCAGTACTTC. The encoded protein is CASSLTGTSGYEQYF. The V and J genes are TRBV5-1 and TRBJ2-7, with 12 bases matching TRBD2. Germline V gives CDR1 SGHRS, CDR2 YFSETQ. Trimming took 1 base from V and 4 from J; bases not matched to a gene: 3. The CDR3 runs to 15 residues. The variable domain in full, completed from reference TRBV5-1 and TRBJ2-7, reads KAGVTQTPRYLIKTRGQQVTLSCSPISGHRSVSWYQQTPGQGLQFLFEYFSETQRNKGNFPGRFSGRQFSNSRSEMNVSTLELGDSALYLCASSLTGTSGYEQYFGPGTRLTVT.

With regard to this clone: Other DNA sequences in the sample encode the same CDR3. This chain links TRBV19 with TRBJ1-2, with 9 bases fitting TRBD1. Trimming at V came to 4 bases and at J to 2 bases, leaving 5 bases not matched to a gene. The CDR3 sequence is 15 residues long. Per germline, CDR1 LNHDA and CDR2 SQIVND (reference sequence). In nucleotides, the CDR3 is TGTGCCAGTAGTACTCCGGGACAGGGAAACTATGGCTACACCTTC. It yields the protein CASSTPGQGNYGYTF.

The chain couples TRBV28 to TRBJ1-4, with D possibly being TRBD1 (5 bases). The CDR3 sequence is 15 residues long. Trimming left V 3 bases short and J 8 bases short, with 16 bases between. Per germline, CDR1 MDHEN and CDR2 SYDVKM. CDR3 in amino acids: CASSFGGTSQEKLFF. The CDR3 nucleotides read TGTGCCAGCAGTTTTGGGGGGACTAGTCAAGAAAAACTGTTTTTT.

This clone was detected only a few times. The V and J genes are TRBV15 and TRBJ2-4, with TRBD1 matching over 11 bases. Looked up from germline, CDR1 is LNHNV and CDR2 is YYDKDF (reference sequence). V was clipped by 1 base and J by 6 bases; unmatched bases: 2. This CDR3 has 15 residues. CDR3 DNA sequence: TGTGCCACCAGCAGAGTGGGGACAGGGGGAAACATTCAGTACTTC. As protein: CATSRVGTGGNIQYF.